This T cell receptor beta chain came from a study of blood T cell repertoires in COVID-19. Study summary: T cells, B-cell-depleted T cells, or PBMCs provided the cDNA or gDNA that served as material.

The V segment lost 6 bases and the J segment 6 bases; nucleotides outside the gene matches: 17. Germline CDR1 and CDR2: ENHRY and SYGVKD. The CDR3 totals 17 residues. Cohorts were assigned according to the clinical history that participants reported. Recovered Cohort 3 donors showed two negative PCRs, clearance, or symptom resolution. The repertoire was sequenced with immunoSEQ multiplex PCR; TCRdb's copy has only in-frame clones and lacks some. The data show some 260,000 clones, with around 89% seen just once and roughly 10% held by the top ten. This receptor was obtained from a man between 35 and 55 years old who had recovered from COVID-19. Sequences were obtained from PBMCs or T cells enriched from blood (not recorded which). The rearrangement uses TRBV10-3 and TRBJ1-1, with 9 bases fitting TRBD1. CDR3 sequence (DNA): TGTGCCATCAGCGGGACAGGGCGAGTGGTCGGTATGTCTGAAGCTTTCTTT. Residues: CAISGTGRVVGMSEAFF.